This T cell receptor (beta chain) was retrieved from a study of PD-L1 blockade in urothelial cancer. Study-wide results and caveats: Where pretreatment blood TCR clonality fell below the median, better survival was predicted.

The junction had 5 bases not matched to a gene; V was cut back by 6 bases and J by 3 bases. Germline-derived CDR1 and CDR2 are MNHEY and SVGAGI. This CDR3 contains 14 residues. This clone was seen just once. Its cognate antigen is unknown. Sample time point: pretreatment peripheral blood. Clones were sequenced by immunoSEQ multiplex PCR, and TCRdb holds only the in-frame ones, with some missing. Of more than 50,000 clones listed, 81% are singletons. The receptor comes from a man in his 70s with urothelial cancer. Sequencing used PBMCs, obtained around atezolizumab (anti-PD-L1) treatment. The V gene is TRBV6-5, the J gene TRBJ2-7, with 10 nucleotides matching TRBD1. For the CDR3, the DNA is TGTGCCAGCAGCACGGGACAGGGGTTCTACGAGCAGTACTTC. Translation: CASSTGQGFYEQYF.